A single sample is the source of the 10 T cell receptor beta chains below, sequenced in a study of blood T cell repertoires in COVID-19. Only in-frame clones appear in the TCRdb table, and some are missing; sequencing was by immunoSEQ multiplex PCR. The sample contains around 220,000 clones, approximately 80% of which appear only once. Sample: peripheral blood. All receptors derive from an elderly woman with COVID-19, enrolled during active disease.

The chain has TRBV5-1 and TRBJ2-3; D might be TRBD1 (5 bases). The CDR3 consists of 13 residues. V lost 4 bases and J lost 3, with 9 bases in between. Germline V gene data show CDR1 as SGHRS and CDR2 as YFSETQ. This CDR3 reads CASSQTGTDTQYF. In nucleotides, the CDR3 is TGCGCCAGCAGCCAAACAGGAACAGATACGCAGTATTTT.

The CDR3, as DNA: TGTGCCACCAGGGGGGGGGATCAGACCCAGTACTTC. It specifies CATRGGDQTQYF. This chain links TRBV24-1 with TRBJ2-5; the match to TRBD2 covers 7 bases. The CDR3 spans 12 residues. V dropped 7 bases and J dropped 6; count of bases not matched to a gene: 4. CDR1 and CDR2 from the germline V gene are KGHDR and SFDVKD.

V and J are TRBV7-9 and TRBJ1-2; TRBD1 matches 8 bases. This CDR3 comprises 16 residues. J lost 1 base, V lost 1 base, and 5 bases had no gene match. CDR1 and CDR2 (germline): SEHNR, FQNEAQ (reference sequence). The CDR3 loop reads CASSLGAGGYNYGYTF. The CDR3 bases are TGTGCCAGCAGCTTAGGAGCAGGGGGCTATAACTATGGCTACACCTTC.

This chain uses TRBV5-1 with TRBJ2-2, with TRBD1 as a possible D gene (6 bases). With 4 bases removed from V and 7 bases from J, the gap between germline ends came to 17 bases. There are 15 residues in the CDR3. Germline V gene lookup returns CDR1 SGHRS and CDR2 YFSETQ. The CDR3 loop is CASSKQGNADGELFF. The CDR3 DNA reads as TGCGCCAGCAGCAAACAGGGAAACGCGGACGGGGAGCTGTTTTTT. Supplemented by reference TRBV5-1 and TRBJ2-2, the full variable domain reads KAGVTQTPRYLIKTRGQQVTLSCSPISGHRSVSWYQQTPGQGLQFLFEYFSETQRNKGNFPGRFSGRQFSNSRSEMNVSTLELGDSALYLCASSKQGNADGELFFGEGSRLTVL.

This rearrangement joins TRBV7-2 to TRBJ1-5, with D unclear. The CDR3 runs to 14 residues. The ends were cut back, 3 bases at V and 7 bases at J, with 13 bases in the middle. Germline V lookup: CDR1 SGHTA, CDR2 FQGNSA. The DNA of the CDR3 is TGTGCCAGCAGCTTTGGATGGGGAGGACAGCCCCAGCATTTT. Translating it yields CASSFGWGGQPQHF.

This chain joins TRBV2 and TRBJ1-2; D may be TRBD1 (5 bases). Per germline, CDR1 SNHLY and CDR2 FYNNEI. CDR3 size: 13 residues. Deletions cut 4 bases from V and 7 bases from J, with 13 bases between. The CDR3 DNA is TGTGCCAGCAGTGTGGCCCAGGGCTCTGGCTACACCTTC. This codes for CASSVAQGSGYTF.

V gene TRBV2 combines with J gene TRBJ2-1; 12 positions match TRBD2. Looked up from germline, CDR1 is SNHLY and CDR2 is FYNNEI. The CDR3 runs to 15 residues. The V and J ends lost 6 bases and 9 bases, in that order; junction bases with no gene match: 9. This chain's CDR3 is CASRLALAGGGEQFF. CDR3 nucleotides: TGTGCCAGCAGGTTAGCCCTAGCGGGAGGGGGTGAGCAGTTCTTC.

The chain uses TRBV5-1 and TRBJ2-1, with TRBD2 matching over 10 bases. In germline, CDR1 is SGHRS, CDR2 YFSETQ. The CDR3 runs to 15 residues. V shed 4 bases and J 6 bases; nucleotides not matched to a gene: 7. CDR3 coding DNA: TGCGCCAGCAGCCCGGGGACTAGCGTGGGCAATGAGCAGTTCTTC. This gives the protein CASSPGTSVGNEQFF.

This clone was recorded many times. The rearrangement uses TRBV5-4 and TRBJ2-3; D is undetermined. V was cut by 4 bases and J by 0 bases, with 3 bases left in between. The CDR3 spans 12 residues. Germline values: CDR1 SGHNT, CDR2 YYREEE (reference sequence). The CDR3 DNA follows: TGTGCCAGCAGCCTGAGCACAGATACGCAGTATTTT. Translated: CASSLSTDTQYF.

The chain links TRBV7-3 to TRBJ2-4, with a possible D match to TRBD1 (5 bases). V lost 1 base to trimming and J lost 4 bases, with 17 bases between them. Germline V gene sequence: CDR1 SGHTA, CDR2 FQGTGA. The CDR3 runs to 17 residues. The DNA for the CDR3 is TGTGCCAGCAGCTTAATGGGCCTGGGGCAGGGAAAAAACATTCAGTACTTC. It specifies CASSLMGLGQGKNIQYF.